Listed below are T cell receptor beta chains from one sample, sequenced in a study of patients and donors after allogeneic stem cell transplantation. TCRdb redid the calling of the RT-PCR reads with MiXCR, one entry per CDR3 protein. The sample carries about a million distinct CDR3 sequences, about 20% recorded once. The sequenced sample was blood, either unsorted or a sorted T cell fraction (not recorded which). All receptors come from a human donor who was either an allogeneic HSCT recipient or a stem cell or donor lymphocyte infusion donor (not recorded which). It is not recorded whose cells these are; they may come from a transplant donor. Each CDR3 is given with its conserved first and last residue. A D gene is named only where the DNA matches it firmly. Only some rows state a clone size, as once, few, many or a class for expanded clones.

j_call	v_call	cdr3_length	d_call	clone_size	cdr3_aa	cdr3_nt
TRBJ2-7	TRBV7-2	15	TRBD2	few	CASSITAGIAYEQYF	TGTGCCAGCAGCATCACAGCGGGGATAGCCTACGAGCAGTACTTC
TRBJ2-1	TRBV7-3	13	-	many	CASSSGLANEQFF	TGTGCCAGCAGCTCCGGTCTAGCCAATGAGCAGTTCTTC
TRBJ1-2	TRBV6-1	14	-	-	CATMGANSNYGYTF	TGTGCCACCATGGGGGCAAACTCTAACTATGGCTACACCTTC
TRBJ1-6	TRBV6-1	18	TRBD1	-	CASTRRTGSSSYNSPLHF	TGTGCCAGCACCCGACGGACAGGTTCTAGCTCCTATAATTCACCCCTCCACTTT
TRBJ1-1	TRBV27	10	-	-	CAIWGAEAFF	TGTGCCATCTGGGGCGCTGAAGCTTTCTTT
TRBJ2-7	TRBV12-3/TRBV12-4	15	TRBD2	-	CASSFMTSGVYEQYF	TGTGCCAGCAGTTTTATGACTAGCGGGGTCTACGAGCAGTACTTC
TRBJ2-7	TRBV12-3/TRBV12-4	14	-	many	CASSRDRRDYEQYF	TGTGCCAGCAGTAGAGACAGGCGCGACTACGAGCAGTACTTC
TRBJ2-3	TRBV27	12	-	many	CASRTSTDTQYF	TGTGCCAGCAGGACTAGCACAGATACGCAGTATTTT
TRBJ2-2	TRBV11-3	17	TRBD2	-	CASSLTSGWSNTGELFF	TGTGCCAGCAGCTTGACTAGCGGGTGGTCGAACACCGGGGAGCTGTTTTTT
TRBJ1-1	TRBV5-6	14	-	-	CASSLPKGRTEAFF	TGTGCCAGCAGCTTGCCCAAGGGTCGGACTGAAGCTTTCTTT
TRBJ2-7	TRBV11-3	15	-	-	CASSLDLGGGYEQYF	TGTGCCAGCAGCTTAGACCTCGGGGGAGGCTACGAGCAGTACTTC
TRBJ1-1	TRBV25-1	11	-	few	CASSEGRSAFF	TGTGCCAGCAGCGAAGGACGTAGTGCTTTCTTT
TRBJ2-7	TRBV12-3/TRBV12-4	13	-	many	CASSFTVPYEQYF	TGTGCCAGCAGTTTCACAGTTCCCTACGAGCAGTACTTC